Below, one T cell receptor (beta chain) is given with its context. Original processing notes: Reference gene primer amplification gave estimated nucleated cell counts. Sequencing was performed with immunoSEQ multiplex PCR; in TCRdb, only in-frame clones are kept and a portion is missing. Clonal size and the V and J genes are those of that table, whereas D and trimming came from the DNA. The sample records under 95,000 clones, roughly four fifths being singletons. The data were taken from a study of blood T cell repertoires in COVID-19. On the study more broadly: PBMCs, B-cell-depleted T cells, or T cells were the source of the cDNA or gDNA that made up the material.

V lost 3 bases to trimming and J lost 0 bases; unmatched junction nucleotides: 12. CDR1 is KGHSH and CDR2 is LQKENI in the germline V gene. This CDR3 spans 19 amino acids. The material sequenced was peripheral blood. The genes are TRBV18 and TRBJ2-7; 12 nucleotides match TRBD2. This sequence originates from a woman older than 75 with acute or convalescent COVID-19. The CDR3 protein is CASSPRITSGGTSSYEQYF. The DNA for the CDR3 is TGTGCCAGCTCACCGCGGATAACTAGCGGGGGGACTAGCTCCTACGAGCAGTACTTC.